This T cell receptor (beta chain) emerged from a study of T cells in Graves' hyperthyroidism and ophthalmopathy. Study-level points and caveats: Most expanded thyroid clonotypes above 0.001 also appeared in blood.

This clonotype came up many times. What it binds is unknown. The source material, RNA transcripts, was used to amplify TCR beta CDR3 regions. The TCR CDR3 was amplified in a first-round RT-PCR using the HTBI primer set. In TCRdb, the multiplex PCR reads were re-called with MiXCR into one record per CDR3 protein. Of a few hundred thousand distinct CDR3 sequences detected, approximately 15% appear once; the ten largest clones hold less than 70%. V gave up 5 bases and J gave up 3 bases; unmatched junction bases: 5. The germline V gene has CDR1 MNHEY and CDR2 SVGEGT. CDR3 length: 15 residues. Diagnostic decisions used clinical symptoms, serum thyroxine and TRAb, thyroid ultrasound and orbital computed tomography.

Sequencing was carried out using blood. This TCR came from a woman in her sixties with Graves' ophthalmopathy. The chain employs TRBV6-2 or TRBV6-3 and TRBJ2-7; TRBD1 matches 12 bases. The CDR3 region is CASSTGTGGFYEQYF. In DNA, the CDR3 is TGTGCCAGCAGTACCGGGACAGGGGGCTTCTACGAGCAGTACTTC.